The source of this TCR beta chain is a study of blood T cell repertoires in COVID-19 (dated by TCRdb to about 2020). Some background on the complete study: Collaborator samples came from the United States, Italy and Spain and covered acute and convalescent phases of COVID-19. The prospective study material was composed of cDNA or gDNA derived from T cells, B-cell-depleted T cells, or PBMCs. The dataset comprised deeply sampled blood TCRbeta repertoires from subjects exposed to, actively infected with, or recovered from COVID-19. A freely available public database, intended as a resource for researchers studying the immune response to SARS-CoV-2, is where the repertoires were released. Samples were obtained from the ongoing ImmuneRACE study (first 160 participants) and from 1,200 or so subjects provided by 6 global collaborators. Nearly every sample came with metadata listing a de-identified subject ID, COVID-19 status, age in years and sex. HLA class I and class II types, where available, came from metadata supplied by the sample provider rather than from assay-based typing. General conclusions and limits of the study: The quantity of clinical and demographic metadata differed by source and by participant and was supplied without curation.

The cysteine opens and the phenylalanine closes a CDR3 of 15 amino acids. The read is trimmed to its CDR3 DNA, 45 bases read in frame from base 1. CDR1 and CDR2, looked up from the germline V gene (reference sequence), are LNHDA and SQIVND. V was cut back by 5 bases and J by 0 bases, leaving a gap of 11 bases between them. Each collaborating institution followed its own protocols to collect whole blood in K2EDTA tubes. For TCRbeta analysis, collaborators shipped samples in one of three forms: frozen whole blood, isolated PBMCs, or DNA extracted from either of those sample types. TCRbeta CDR3 regions were amplified from genomic DNA using the immunoSEQ Assay, a bias-controlled multiplex PCR. Per the source publication's procedure: Nucleated cell counts per sample were estimated from amplification of reference gene primers within the assay. To quantify the absolute abundance of each unique TCRbeta CDR3 rearrangement, sequence reads were collapsed and filtered. For each sample, productive Simpson clonality was calculated by taking the square root of Simpson's diversity index across productive rearrangements. In TCRdb, the immuneACCESS table is reduced to in-frame sequences with V and J assigned. These tables do not hold every clone; where another copy was compared, an unresolved V gene accounts for under half, and the others remain unexplained. V, J and clone size reflect that table, while D and trimming were determined from the DNA. The sample data list approximately 60,000 clones, and around 85% of these were observed just once. The ten largest clones represent around 16% of the sample.

As regards this clone: It has no known antigen specificity. Per-base qualities were not stored, and no clone one base away is much larger.

The receptor comes from a human donor in a cohort sampled during active COVID-19. This chain joins TRBV19 to TRBJ1-3; the D gene cannot be named for sure. The sequenced sample consisted of peripheral blood. The DNA is as follows: TGTGCCAGTAGTGCTATGAGTTACTCTGGAAACACCATATATTTT. Translated, this is CASSAMSYSGNTIYF. The variable domain in full, with residues beyond the CDR3 obtained from the reference TRBV19 and TRBJ1-3 genes, is DGGITQSPKYLFRKEGQNVTLSCEQNLNHDAMYWYRQDPGQGLRLIYYSQIVNDFQKGDIAEGYSVSREKKESFPLTVTSAQKNPTAFYLCASSAMSYSGNTIYFGEGSWLTVV.